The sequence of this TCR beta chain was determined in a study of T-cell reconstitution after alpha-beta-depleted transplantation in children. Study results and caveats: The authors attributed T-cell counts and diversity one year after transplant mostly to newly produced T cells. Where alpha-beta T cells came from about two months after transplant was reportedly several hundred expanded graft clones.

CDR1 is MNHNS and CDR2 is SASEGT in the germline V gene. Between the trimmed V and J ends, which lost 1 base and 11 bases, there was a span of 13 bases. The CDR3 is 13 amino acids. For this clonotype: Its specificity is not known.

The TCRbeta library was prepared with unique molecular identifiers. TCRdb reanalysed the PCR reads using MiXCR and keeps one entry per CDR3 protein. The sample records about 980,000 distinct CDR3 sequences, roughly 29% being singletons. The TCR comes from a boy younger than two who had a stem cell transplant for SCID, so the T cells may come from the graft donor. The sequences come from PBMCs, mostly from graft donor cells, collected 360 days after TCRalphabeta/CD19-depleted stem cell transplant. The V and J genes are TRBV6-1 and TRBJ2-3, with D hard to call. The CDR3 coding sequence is TGTGCCAGCAGTGAAGACTCATGGGTAGGGCAGTATTTT. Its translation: CASSEDSWVGQYF.